These 18 T cell receptor beta chains originate from one sample sequenced in a study of a mutant IDH1 vaccine in newly diagnosed glioma. Noted time point: baseline, week 1 (first vaccination visit). As to treatment: pre-vaccination baseline after standard-of-care therapy. Sequencing used immunoSEQ multiplex PCR; TCRdb keeps in-frame clones, though not all of them. The data show about 70,000 clones, 65% to 85% seen once. This specimen was peripheral blood mononuclear cells (PBMCs), taken from a glioma patient treated with radiotherapy, temozolomide or both. These receptors all come from a woman aged 18-29 years with glioma. Some clones in this sample may be carry-over from other donors' samples.

The CDR3 nucleotides read TGCGCCAGCAGCTTGGTATCTAGCGGGAGGGGCCCCGAGACCCAGTACTTC. This encodes CASSLVSSGRGPETQYF. The chain uses TRBV5-1 and TRBJ2-5, with 12 bases fitting TRBD2. The V gene end was trimmed by 0 bases and the J gene end by 5 bases; junction bases not matched to a gene: 8. The germline V gene has CDR1 SGHRS and CDR2 YFSETQ. This CDR3 has 17 residues.

This clone was observed a single time. This chain connects TRBV5-1 to TRBJ2-6, with TRBD2 matching 7 bases. Losses at the gene ends were 2 bases for V and 3 bases for J; bases not matched to a gene: 2. Germline CDR1 reads SGHRS; CDR2 reads YFSETQ. The CDR3 totals 15 residues. CDR3 coding DNA: TGCGCCAGCAGCTTTGGACTAGGTGGGGCCAACGTCCTGACTTTC. Encoded protein: CASSFGLGGANVLTF.

The chain recombines TRBV2 with TRBJ1-3; 9 nucleotides match TRBD1. CDR3 length: 14 amino acids. CDR1 SNHLY and CDR2 FYNNEI come from the germline V gene. The V and J ends lost 6 bases and 5 bases, in that order; junction bases with no gene match: 5. CDR3 protein: CASRTGGIRNTIYF. The CDR3 DNA follows: TGTGCCAGCAGGACAGGGGGGATAAGAAACACCATATATTTT.

The CDR3 DNA reads TGTGCCAGCAGTGGAGGCTGGGGCTCTCAGCCCCAGCATTTT. It specifies CASSGGWGSQPQHF. The chain has TRBV2 and TRBJ1-5; D perhaps matches TRBD1 (5 bases). The CDR3 spans 14 residues. The germline V and J ends were trimmed by 4 bases and 6 bases, with 13 bases remaining between them. CDR1 and CDR2 (germline): SNHLY, FYNNEI.

This clone was found once. The CDR3 DNA is TGCGCCAGCAGCCTTCCGGCCGGTTTGGCAGGGGATATGGCAGAGACCCAGTACTTC. This translates into CASSLPAGLAGDMAETQYF. The rearrangement joins TRBV5-1 to TRBJ2-5, with TRBD1 as a possible D gene (6 bases). This CDR3 has 19 residues. Trimming shortened V by 4 bases and J by 4 bases, and 29 bases separated the two germline ends. Germline V CDR1 and CDR2: SGHRS, YFSETQ.

V usage is TRBV7-2 and J usage is TRBJ1-1; D possibly corresponds to TRBD1 (5 bases). The germline V gene encodes CDR1 SGHTA and CDR2 FQGNSA. Trimming cost V 0 bases and J 0 bases, with 11 bases left between them. The CDR3 is 16 residues long. The CDR3 loop is CASSLASGLMNTEAFF. DNA for the CDR3: TGTGCCAGCAGCTTAGCCTCGGGACTCATGAACACTGAAGCTTTCTTT.

This rearrangement joins TRBV19 to TRBJ1-2; possible D gene TRBD1, 6 bases. This CDR3 region has 11 residues. V was clipped by 8 bases and J by 4 bases, with 8 bases between them. CDR1 is LNHDA and CDR2 is SQIVND in the germline V gene (reference sequence). As DNA, the CDR3 is TGTGCCAGTTCCAGGGGCTATGGCTACACCTTC. Translating gives CASSRGYGYTF.

The gene calls are TRBV7-2 and TRBJ1-5; maybe TRBD1 (6 bases). Germline CDR1 is SGHTA and CDR2 is FQGNSA. Trimming cost V 1 base and J 2 bases, with 12 bases left between them. This CDR3 is 16 amino acids long. CDR3 nucleotides: TGTGCCAGCAGCTTAGTGGCAGGGGAAGGCAATCAGCCCCAGCATTTT. This sequence encodes CASSLVAGEGNQPQHF.

The CDR3 reads CASSRGTGMETQYF. CDR3 nucleotide sequence: TGTGCCAGCAGCCGGGGGACAGGGATGGAGACCCAGTACTTC. The chain joins TRBV9 to TRBJ2-5, with 9 bases matching TRBD1. Germline V gene sequence: CDR1 SGDLS, CDR2 YYNGEE. The CDR3 contains 14 residues. V was clipped by 4 bases and J by 5 bases; unmatched bases: 6.

The chain links TRBV6-1 to TRBJ1-2; no clear D. The CDR3 is 12 residues long. CDR1 and CDR2 from the germline V gene are MNHNS and SASEGT. V lost 3 bases and J 8 bases, leaving 10 bases between the germline ends. The chain's CDR3 is CASSEWGGGYTF. DNA for the CDR3: TGTGCCAGCAGTGAGTGGGGAGGAGGCTACACCTTC.

The rearrangement links TRBV19 to TRBJ1-4, with D perhaps matching TRBD1 (6 bases). V was shortened by 5 bases and J by 8 bases, with 18 bases between the two germline ends. The CDR3 has 15 residues. Germline CDR1 reads LNHDA; CDR2 reads SQIVND (reference sequence). The CDR3 DNA follows: TGTGCCAGTAGTTCGCCGGGGGCTTCGGTGGAAAAACTGTTTTTT. Amino acid sequence: CASSSPGASVEKLFF.

The CDR3 here is CASSALTSGGAEQYF. In DNA, the CDR3 is TGTGCCAGTAGTGCCTTGACTAGCGGGGGGGCCGAGCAGTACTTC. V and J are TRBV19 and TRBJ2-7, with 14 bases fitting TRBD2. Germline lookup yields CDR1 LNHDA and CDR2 SQIVND (reference sequence). The CDR3 is 15 residues long. V trimming: 5 bases; J trimming: 6 bases; junction bases outside the gene matches: 6.

The chain recombines TRBV6-4 with TRBJ2-1; no definite D call. V lost 4 bases to trimming and J lost 8 bases, with 15 bases between them. The V gene's germline CDR1 is MRHNA and CDR2 SNTAGT. CDR3 length: 14 residues. The CDR3 loop is CASSALGRSHEQFF. CDR3 in DNA: TGTGCCAGCAGTGCCCTTGGGCGGTCCCATGAGCAGTTCTTC.

This chain links TRBV7-2 with TRBJ2-1; the match to TRBD2 covers 10 bases. J gave up 8 bases and V 3 bases, and 7 bases lay outside the gene matches. This CDR3 has 15 residues. Looked up from germline, CDR1 is SGHTA and CDR2 is FQGNSA. CDR3 region: CASSFSGRALDEQFF. CDR3 coding DNA: TGTGCCAGCAGCTTCAGCGGGAGGGCCTTGGATGAGCAGTTCTTC.

The V call is TRBV9, the J call TRBJ1-1; 7 bases are shared with TRBD1. Trimming cost V 1 base and J 3 bases; bases outside gene matches: 9. The CDR3 is 16 residues long. Germline V gives CDR1 SGDLS, CDR2 YYNGEE. The CDR3 DNA follows: TGTGCCAGCAGCGTATCACAGGGGAGTGTGGACACTGAAGCTTTCTTT. The encoded protein is CASSVSQGSVDTEAFF.

The rearrangement links TRBV6-1 to TRBJ1-2, with D unclear. The CDR3 totals 15 residues. The germline V and J ends were trimmed by 2 bases and 0 bases, with 10 bases remaining between them. The germline V gene has CDR1 MNHNS and CDR2 SASEGT. The CDR3 sequence: CASSENQAPNYGYTF. CDR3 bases: TGTGCCAGCAGTGAAAATCAGGCTCCTAACTATGGCTACACCTTC.

The chain combines TRBV4-3 with TRBJ2-7; no reliable D call. Germline CDR1 is LGHNA and CDR2 is YSLEER. The germline V and J ends were trimmed by 1 base and 3 bases, with 13 bases remaining between them. The CDR3 contains 15 residues. The CDR3 sequence is CASSQVGGSRYEQYF. In nucleotides, the CDR3 is TGCGCCAGCAGCCAAGTCGGTGGGTCGCGCTACGAGCAGTACTTC.

This clone was seen only a few times. The rearrangement links TRBV27 to TRBJ2-2, with D unclear. V was cut by 4 bases and J by 8 bases, with 11 bases left in between. The CDR3 runs 13 residues. The germline V gene encodes CDR1 MNHEY and CDR2 SMNVEV (reference sequence). CDR3 protein: CASSYQSGGELFF. The CDR3 DNA reads TGTGCCAGCAGTTACCAGTCCGGTGGGGAGCTGTTTTTT.